The 25 T cell receptor beta chains below were found in one sample sequenced in a study of blood T cell repertoires in COVID-19. The table came from immunoSEQ multiplex PCR; TCRdb's copy has only in-frame clones and leaves some out. This table has about 250,000 clones, over 75% appearing once. The sequenced material came from peripheral blood. The receptors were gathered from a human donor with COVID-19, enrolled during active disease. The donor label of this sample is uncertain.

The rearrangement links TRBV13 to TRBJ1-1; 7 bases fit TRBD1. Losses at the gene ends were 1 base for V and 3 bases for J; bases not matched to a gene: 11. The germline V gene encodes CDR1 PRHDT and CDR2 FYEKMQ (reference sequence). The CDR3 sequence is 17 residues long. CDR3 DNA sequence: TGTGCCAGCAGCTTAGTCGGACAGGCCCGATCAGACACTGAAGCTTTCTTT. Its protein product is CASSLVGQARSDTEAFF. Filled out from reference TRBV13 and TRBJ1-1, the complete variable domain reads AAGVIQSPRHLIKEKRETATLKCYPIPRHDTVYWYQQGPGQDPQFLISFYEKMQSDKGSIPDRFSAQQFSDYHSELNMSSLELGDSALYFCASSLVGQARSDTEAFFGQGTRLTVV.

The chain's CDR3 is CASSQKGQINEKLFF. The CDR3 DNA reads TGTGCCAGCAGCCAAAAGGGACAGATTAATGAAAAACTGTTTTTT. The genes are TRBV14 and TRBJ1-4; 7 bases line up with TRBD1. The germline gives CDR1 SGHDN, CDR2 FVKESK. V was clipped by 2 bases and J by 4 bases; unmatched bases: 4. The CDR3 totals 15 residues. Using reference TRBV14 and TRBJ1-4 for the parts outside the CDR3, the full variable domain is EAGVTQFPSHSVIEKGQTVTLRCDPISGHDNLYWYRRVMGKEIKFLLHFVKESKQDESGMPNNRFLAERTGGTYSTLKVQPAELEDSGVYFCASSQKGQINEKLFFGSGTQLSVL.

The chain carries TRBV7-2 and TRBJ1-5; 9 bases fit TRBD1. CDR1 is SGHTA and CDR2 is FQGNSA in the germline V gene. Unmatched junction bases numbered 3, after V lost 4 bases and J lost 5 bases. This CDR3 is built from 14 residues. The CDR3 protein is CASSSDRGYQPQHF. In nucleotides, the CDR3 is TGTGCCAGCAGCTCGGACAGGGGATATCAGCCCCAGCATTTT.

The gene calls are TRBV5-1 and TRBJ2-2; tentatively, D is TRBD2 (6 bases). CDR1 and CDR2 (germline): SGHRS, YFSETQ. The ends were cut back, 2 bases at V and 0 bases at J, with 8 bases in the middle. This CDR3 is built from 15 residues. In DNA, the CDR3 is TGCGCCAGCAGCTTTAGCGGAGCGAACACCGGGGAGCTGTTTTTT. Its protein is CASSFSGANTGELFF.

The V and J genes are TRBV27 and TRBJ1-6; 7 bases are shared with TRBD1. Germline values: CDR1 MNHEY, CDR2 SMNVEV (reference sequence). V trimming: 5 bases; J trimming: 13 bases; junction bases outside the gene matches: 5. CDR3 size: 12 residues. CDR3 sequence reads: CASSDSGGPLHF. CDR3 DNA sequence: TGTGCCAGCAGTGATTCAGGGGGGCCCCTCCACTTT.

The V and J genes are TRBV7-2 and TRBJ1-2, with 7 bases aligning to TRBD1. Losses at the gene ends were 5 bases for V and 4 bases for J; bases not matched to a gene: 10. The CDR3 length is 15 residues. CDR1 and CDR2 (germline): SGHTA, FQGNSA. The CDR3 reads CASSTGTADFYGYTF. DNA for the CDR3: TGTGCCAGCAGCACCGGGACAGCTGACTTCTATGGCTACACCTTC.

The chain couples TRBV7-2 to TRBJ2-5; D gene uncertain. Per germline, CDR1 SGHTA and CDR2 FQGNSA. V was trimmed by 0 bases and J by 1 base, leaving 9 bases between them. The CDR3 length is 15 residues. The CDR3 bases are TGTGCCAGCAGCTTAGCGCTCCTGAGCCAAGAGACCCAGTACTTC. It yields the protein CASSLALLSQETQYF.

This clone was seen a handful of times. The V gene is TRBV19, the J gene TRBJ2-3; D is perhaps TRBD1 (5 bases). CDR3 length: 13 residues. Trimming removed 8 bases at V and 0 bases at J, with 9 bases between. Germline V gene sequence: CDR1 LNHDA, CDR2 SQIVND (reference sequence). CDR3 loop: CASQGASTDTQYF. The DNA of the CDR3 is TGTGCCAGTCAGGGTGCTAGCACAGATACGCAGTATTTT.

This chain links TRBV5-5 with TRBJ1-5; D is uncertain. Germline V lookup: CDR1 SGHKS, CDR2 YYEKEE (reference sequence). The CDR3 consists of 12 residues. V gave up 0 bases and J gave up 7 bases, with 5 bases separating them. CDR3 protein: CASSLDGQPQHF. The DNA of the CDR3 is TGTGCCAGCAGCTTGGATGGCCAGCCCCAGCATTTT.

Only a few counts were recorded for this clone. Other nucleotide sequences in the sample specify the same CDR3. The chain carries TRBV3-1 (or the pseudogene TRBV3-2) and TRBJ2-2; weak D call: TRBD2 (6 bases). The CDR3 is made up of 14 amino acids. Trimming took 1 base from V and 3 from J, leaving 6 bases between them. The germline gives CDR1 LGHDT, CDR2 YNNKEL (reference sequence). Here the CDR3 reads CASSQGGDTGELFF. CDR3 in DNA: TGTGCCAGCAGCCAAGGGGGGGACACCGGGGAGCTGTTTTTT.

The J gene is TRBJ1-4, the V gene TRBV2; 8 bases fit TRBD1. The germline V gene has CDR1 SNHLY and CDR2 FYNNEI. J lost 6 bases, V lost 5 bases, and 5 bases had no gene match. This CDR3 contains 14 residues. CDR3 sequence (DNA): TGTGCCAGCAGTCCTGACAGGGGTTATGAAAAACTGTTTTTT. It encodes CASSPDRGYEKLFF.

V usage is TRBV19 and J usage is TRBJ2-5; tentative D call: TRBD1 (5 bases). There are 13 residues in the CDR3. Deletions cut 6 bases from V and 7 bases from J, with 15 bases between. Looked up from germline, CDR1 is LNHDA and CDR2 is SQIVND (reference sequence). This CDR3 is CASRDDRSLTQYF. Written as DNA, the CDR3 is TGTGCCAGTAGAGACGACAGAAGTTTGACCCAGTACTTC.

The chain is built from TRBV9 and TRBJ2-1, with 9 bases matching TRBD2. Germline V lookup: CDR1 SGDLS, CDR2 YYNGEE. The ends lost 3 bases at V and 0 bases at J; junction bases unmatched: 7. This CDR3 is 17 amino acids long. CDR3 coding DNA: TGTGCCAGCAGCGCAACTTTTAGCGGGAGCTCCTACAATGAGCAGTTCTTC. The encoded protein is CASSATFSGSSYNEQFF.

V usage is TRBV7-2 and J usage is TRBJ2-1; the match to TRBD2 covers 10 bases. The junction had 10 bases not matched to a gene; V was cut back by 0 bases and J by 8 bases. CDR3 size: 17 residues. CDR1 is SGHTA and CDR2 is FQGNSA in the germline V gene. CDR3 bases: TGTGCCAGCAGCTTAGCACTAGCGGGAACCACTAGGCATGAGCAGTTCTTC. Translation gives CASSLALAGTTRHEQFF. The full variable domain, its missing parts supplied by reference TRBV7-2 and TRBJ2-1, is GAGVSQSPSNKVTEKGKDVELRCDPISGHTALYWYRQSLGQGLEFLIYFQGNSAPDKSGLPSDRFSAERTGGSVSTLTIQRTQQEDSAVYLCASSLALAGTTRHEQFFGPGTRLTVL.

CDR3 protein: CASSRTGQGSTDTQYF. CDR3 in DNA: TGCGCCAGCAGCCGAACGGGTCAGGGGAGCACAGATACGCAGTATTTT. V gene TRBV5-1 combines with J gene TRBJ2-3; weak D call: TRBD1 (6 bases). The germline gives CDR1 SGHRS, CDR2 YFSETQ. The V gene lost 4 bases and the J gene lost 0 bases, with 15 bases spanning the gap. The CDR3 totals 16 residues.

The chain uses TRBV7-2 and TRBJ2-7; 7 bases map to TRBD2. Germline CDR1 SGHTA, CDR2 FQGNSA. The CDR3 has 17 amino acids. Trimming cost V 5 bases and J 2 bases; bases outside gene matches: 15. CDR3 sequence reads: CASSPDMTTSAAYEQYF. For the CDR3, the DNA is TGTGCCAGCAGCCCCGATATGACTACTAGCGCGGCCTACGAGCAGTACTTC.

This clone was seen only a few times. The CDR3 region is CASSLAGGDGNQPQHF. CDR3 nucleotides: TGCGCCAGCAGCTTGGCCGGGGGAGACGGCAATCAGCCCCAGCATTTT. V gene TRBV5-1 combines with J gene TRBJ1-5; D is perhaps TRBD1 (5 bases). Germline CDR1 and CDR2: SGHRS and YFSETQ. The CDR3 spans 16 residues. Trimming cost V 0 bases and J 2 bases, with 12 bases left between them.

The chain is built from TRBV3-1 (or the pseudogene TRBV3-2) and TRBJ1-2; 8 bases match TRBD1. The CDR3 loop spans 15 amino acids. Per the germline V gene, CDR1 is LGHDT and CDR2 is YNNKEL (reference sequence). V lost 1 base to trimming and J lost 3 bases; unmatched junction nucleotides: 4. The CDR3, as DNA: TGTGCCAGCAGCCAAGGGACAGGGTCTGACTATGGCTACACCTTC. The encoded protein is CASSQGTGSDYGYTF.

This chain connects TRBV6-5 to TRBJ1-3; TRBD1 is a possible D gene (5 bases). This CDR3 is 13 amino acids long. Germline loops: CDR1 MNHEY, CDR2 SVGAGI. Trimming removed 10 bases from V and 2 bases from J, with 12 bases in between. The CDR3 here is CATRRGAGNTIYF. Written as DNA, the CDR3 is TGTGCCACCCGTCGGGGGGCTGGAAACACCATATATTTT.

The chain carries TRBV7-3 and TRBJ1-2; TRBD1 is a possible D gene (6 bases). This CDR3 has 13 amino acids. Germline V gives CDR1 SGHTA, CDR2 FQGTGA. V lost 5 bases to trimming and J lost 8 bases, with 15 bases between them. The CDR3 sequence: CASSATGSLGYTF. CDR3 DNA: TGTGCCAGCAGCGCGACAGGAAGCCTCGGCTACACCTTC.

The rearrangement joins TRBV9 to TRBJ1-1; D uncertain. V was clipped by 0 bases and J by 0 bases, with 3 bases between them. The CDR3 runs to 13 residues. Germline CDR1 reads SGDLS; CDR2 reads YYNGEE. The CDR3 loop reads CASSVAMNTEAFF. DNA for the CDR3: TGTGCCAGCAGCGTAGCTATGAACACTGAAGCTTTCTTT.

This chain connects TRBV18 to TRBJ1-5; D is perhaps TRBD1 (5 bases). The CDR3 runs 14 residues. Germline loops: CDR1 KGHSH, CDR2 LQKENI. The V gene lost 3 bases and the J gene lost 3 bases, with 9 bases spanning the gap. CDR3 sequence reads: CASSPSGNNQPQHF. The CDR3 DNA reads TGTGCCAGCTCACCCTCAGGGAACAATCAGCCCCAGCATTTT.

CDR3 coding DNA: TGTGCCAGCAGTGATCTAGGGGGAGGGATTCAGCCCCAGCATTTT. Its translation: CASSDLGGGIQPQHF. V is TRBV2 and J is TRBJ1-5; D perhaps matches TRBD1 (6 bases). V lost 3 bases, J lost 6 bases, and 15 bases lay in between. The CDR3 has 15 amino acids. Germline assignment: CDR1 SNHLY and CDR2 FYNNEI. The variable domain in full, with the rest retrieved from reference TRBV2 and TRBJ1-5, is EPEVTQTPSHQVTQMGQEVILRCVPISNHLYFYWYRQILGQKVEFLVSFYNNEISEKSEIFDDQFSVERPDGSNFTLKIRSTKLEDSAMYFCASSDLGGGIQPQHFGDGTRLSIL.

The chain couples TRBV7-2 to TRBJ2-7, with 9 bases aligning to TRBD2. V was pared by 2 bases and J by 5 bases, with 7 bases of the junction left unmatched. The CDR3 covers 15 residues. The germline gives CDR1 SGHTA, CDR2 FQGNSA. CDR3 in amino acids: CASSLIAGVPHEQYF. The CDR3 DNA follows: TGTGCCAGCAGCTTAATAGCGGGAGTTCCCCACGAGCAGTACTTC.

The chain combines TRBV20-1 with TRBJ2-5; 8 positions match TRBD1. J was trimmed by 2 bases and V by 3 bases; bases with no gene match: 8. The germline gives CDR1 DFQATT, CDR2 SNEGSKA (reference sequence). The CDR3 consists of 15 residues. DNA for the CDR3: TGCAGTGCTAGTGCCACAGGGGGTCAGCAAGAGACCCAGTACTTC. This encodes CSASATGGQQETQYF.